This is a list of T cell receptor beta chains from one sample in a study of blood T cell repertoires in COVID-19. Clones were sequenced by immunoSEQ multiplex PCR, and TCRdb holds only the in-frame ones, with some missing. The data show more than 200,000 clones, with roughly four fifths seen just once and around 8% held by the top ten. Source material: peripheral blood. The source of these receptors is a woman older than 75 with COVID-19, enrolled during active disease. CDR3s include the opening cysteine and the closing phenylalanine or tryptophan. A D gene is named only where the DNA matches it firmly.

TRBD2 TRBJ2-5 TRBV30 TGTGCCTGGAGTGTTGGGACTAGCGACCAGCAGACCCAGTACTTC CAWSVGTSDQQTQYF
TRBD1 TRBJ2-1 TRBV5-1 TGCGCCAGCAGTCCGGGACAGAGTTACAATGAGCAGTTCTTC CASSPGQSYNEQFF
TRBD2 TRBJ2-2 TRBV7-2 TGTGCCAGCAGCCCGGGGGGGGCGACCACCGGGGAGCTGTTTTTT CASSPGGATTGELFF
NA TRBJ2-1 TRBV6-4 TGTGCCAGCAGTGATGAGTGGCCCGGGTACAATGAGCAGTTCTTC CASSDEWPGYNEQFF
NA TRBJ1-1 TRBV28 TGTGCCAGCAGCCCCCGGACAAACCGAAACACTGAAGCTTTCTTT CASSPRTNRNTEAFF
NA TRBJ2-1 TRBV5-1 TGCGCCAGCAGCTTGCTTAGCAGGGGATCAGTCGCTTACAATGAGCAGTTCTTC CASSLLSRGSVAYNEQFF
TRBD1 TRBJ1-1 TRBV5-4 TGTGCCAGCAGCCAGGGACAGGCCACGAACACTGAAGCTTTCTTT CASSQGQATNTEAFF
NA TRBJ2-3 TRBV7-9 TGTGCCAGCAGCTTAGCACGGACAGCCACAGATACGCAGTATTTT CASSLARTATDTQYF
TRBD1 TRBJ1-1 TRBV28 TGTGCCAGCAAGTCTCCCGGGACAGTGAACACTGAAGCTTTCTTT CASKSPGTVNTEAFF
NA TRBJ2-3 TRBV30 TGTGCCTGGAGTGTAATTGCGTACCACACAGATACGCAGTATTTT CAWSVIAYHTDTQYF
TRBD1 TRBJ1-1 TRBV5-4 TGTGCCAGCAGCCTCTCGGGACAGGGCGCTGAAGCTTTCTTT CASSLSGQGAEAFF
NA TRBJ1-1 TRBV5-1 TGCGCCAGCAGCCGATCAGATAGCATGAACACTGAAGCTTTCTTT CASSRSDSMNTEAFF
TRBD1 TRBJ1-4 TRBV6-5 TGTGCCAGCAGTTACGGGACAGGTCGAAATGAAAAACTGTTTTTT CASSYGTGRNEKLFF
NA TRBJ1-6 TRBV21-1 TGTGCCAGCAGCTCCCATCCGGGACAGGAGAATCCCTTT CASSSHPGQENPF
TRBD1 TRBJ1-2 TRBV30 TGTGCCTGGGCTCCGGGACAGGGAAGGGGCTACACCTTC CAWAPGQGRGYTF
NA TRBJ1-2 TRBV18 TGTGCCAGCTCACCGAGGGACTCTGGCTACACCTTC CASSPRDSGYTF
NA TRBJ2-1 TRBV21-1 TGTGCCAGCAGCATAGGACTAGCGGGAGTCAATGAGCAGTTCTTC CASSIGLAGVNEQFF